This passage covers 31 T cell receptor beta chains from one sample sequenced in a study of T cell changes during pregnancy in multiple sclerosis (dated by TCRdb to the late 2010s). The method was the immunoSEQ multiplex PCR assay. TCRdb's version of the immuneACCESS table is confined to in-frame rearrangements and falls short of the full clone set. An unresolved V gene accounts for under half of the shortfall where checked; the remainder is of unknown origin. Present in this sample are around 49,000 clones, just under 95% of which were seen just once. 5.9% of the sample is in the top ten clones. Sequences were derived from CD8+ T cells from peripheral blood mononuclear cells, sampled in the first trimester of pregnancy. The receptors originated from a female donor with multiple sclerosis, enrolled in a pregnancy study.

This chain joins TRBV10-3 and TRBJ1-1; D remains unclear. There are 13 residues in the CDR3. Per the germline V gene, CDR1 is ENHRY and CDR2 is SYGVKD. The ends were cut back, 6 bases at V and 1 base at J, with 9 bases in the middle. CDR3 protein: CAISSPGNTEAFF. CDR3 in DNA: TGTGCCATCAGCTCTCCAGGGAACACTGAAGCTTTCTTT.

This clone was found once. The gene calls are TRBV27 and TRBJ1-4; tentatively, D is TRBD1 (5 bases). V lost 7 bases and J lost 4, with 13 bases in between. This CDR3 has 14 residues. Germline V CDR1 and CDR2: MNHEY, SMNVEV (reference sequence). CDR3 DNA sequence: TGTGCCAGCAACACAGGTACCGTTAATGAAAAACTGTTTTTT. Protein sequence: CASNTGTVNEKLFF. The variable domain in full, completed from reference TRBV27 and TRBJ1-4, reads EAQVTQNPRYLITVTGKKLTVTCSQNMNHEYMSWYRQDPGLGLRQIYYSMNVEVTDKGDVPEGYKVSRKEKRNFPLILESPSPNQTSLYFCASNTGTVNEKLFFGSGTQLSVL.

The rearrangement links TRBV5-5 to TRBJ2-3; 15 bases are shared with TRBD2. The CDR3 runs to 16 residues. After removal of 3 bases from V and 4 bases from J, the junction contained 3 bases not matched to a gene. CDR1 SGHKS and CDR2 YYEKEE come from the germline V gene (reference sequence). The CDR3 sequence is CASSSGLAGGADTQYF. CDR3 DNA sequence: TGTGCCAGCAGCTCGGGACTAGCGGGAGGTGCAGATACGCAGTATTTT.

The chain combines TRBV12-5 with TRBJ2-1; D is possibly TRBD1 (5 bases). The ends were cut back, 1 base at V and 0 bases at J, with 7 bases in the middle. The CDR3 totals 15 residues. Germline V gives CDR1 LGHNT, CDR2 FRNRAP. The CDR3: CASGLDRSSYNEQFF. The CDR3 coding sequence is TGTGCTAGTGGTTTGGACAGGAGCTCCTACAATGAGCAGTTCTTC.

Here the CDR3 reads CASSARAGREETQYF. The CDR3, as DNA: TGTGCCAGCAGCGCGAGGGCCGGGAGAGAAGAGACCCAGTACTTC. This chain uses TRBV7-9 with TRBJ2-5, with D possibly being TRBD2 (6 bases). V lost 5 bases and J 3 bases, leaving 16 bases between the germline ends. The CDR3 sequence is 15 residues long. Per the germline V gene, CDR1 is SEHNR and CDR2 is FQNEAQ (reference sequence).

In DNA form, the CDR3 reads TGTGCCAGCAGCGAAGGGACAGGGCTCAATGAGCAGTTCTTC. Its protein product is CASSEGTGLNEQFF. The chain joins TRBV7-9 to TRBJ2-1; 9 bases fit TRBD1. This CDR3 is 14 amino acids long. CDR1 is SEHNR and CDR2 is FQNEAQ in the germline V gene (reference sequence). The V and J ends lost 5 bases and 6 bases, in that order; junction bases with no gene match: 5.

This chain links TRBV13 with TRBJ2-7; 8 nucleotides line up with TRBD2. Losses at the gene ends were 5 bases for V and 4 bases for J; bases not matched to a gene: 7. The CDR3 is made up of 14 amino acids. The germline V gene has CDR1 PRHDT and CDR2 FYEKMQ (reference sequence). CDR3 protein: CASSMGLERYEQYF. CDR3 bases: TGTGCCAGCAGCATGGGACTAGAAAGGTACGAGCAGTACTTC.

The chain recombines TRBV30 with TRBJ2-1, with 8 positions matching TRBD1. The CDR3 has 14 residues. Germline CDR1 GTSNPN, CDR2 SVGIG (reference sequence). The J segment lost 6 bases and the V segment lost 5 bases, leaving 9 bases of the junction unmatched. The CDR3 DNA reads TGTGCCTGGGGGACAGGCTTTGGGAGCAATGAGCAGTTCTTC. Translation: CAWGTGFGSNEQFF.

This chain joins TRBV9 and TRBJ2-2; TRBD1 aligns across 9 bases. The CDR3 runs to 13 residues. V lost 1 base and J lost 12; bases outside the gene matches: 4. The germline CDR1 and CDR2 sequences are SGDLS and YYNGEE. In DNA form, the CDR3 reads TGTGCCAGCAGCGTACCGGGGACAGGGCAGCTGTTTTTT. This encodes CASSVPGTGQLFF.

The V gene is TRBV5-4, the J gene TRBJ2-2, with D perhaps TRBD2 (5 bases). This CDR3 has 16 residues. V gave up 0 bases and J gave up 2 bases, with 11 bases separating them. The germline gives CDR1 SGHNT, CDR2 YYREEE (reference sequence). CDR3: CASSLAGEINTGELFF. The DNA of the CDR3 is TGTGCCAGCAGCTTGGCCGGGGAAATCAACACCGGGGAGCTGTTTTTT.

V usage is TRBV7-9 and J usage is TRBJ2-1, with 10 bases fitting TRBD2. The germline V gene encodes CDR1 SEHNR and CDR2 FQNEAQ (reference sequence). This CDR3 is built from 17 residues. Losses at the gene ends were 3 bases for V and 2 bases for J; bases not matched to a gene: 7. The CDR3 nucleotides read TGTGCCAGCAGCTTCGGCCTAGCGGGAGCCCCCTACAATGAGCAGTTCTTC. Encoded protein: CASSFGLAGAPYNEQFF.

V gene TRBV7-2 combines with J gene TRBJ2-5; 9 nucleotides agree with TRBD1. The CDR3 runs 16 residues. CDR1 and CDR2 (germline): SGHTA, FQGNSA. The J segment lost 0 bases and the V segment lost 4 bases, leaving 6 bases of the junction unmatched. The CDR3 DNA follows: TGTGCCAGCAGCTCGCCCGGGACAGGGAACCAAGAGACCCAGTACTTC. Translating gives CASSSPGTGNQETQYF.

The rearrangement uses TRBV18 and TRBJ2-1; D perhaps matches TRBD1 (6 bases). Trimming cost V 5 bases and J 6 bases, with 8 bases left between them. CDR1 and CDR2 (germline): KGHSH, LQKENI. There are 12 residues in the CDR3. This chain's CDR3 is CASSGGSNEQFF. CDR3 DNA: TGTGCCAGCTCAGGGGGCTCCAATGAGCAGTTCTTC.

The sample holds one count of this clone. The chain employs TRBV21-1 and TRBJ2-7; the DNA was not compared with TRBD1, the D call given in the table. TRBV21-1 is assigned pseudogene status. The CDR3 extends over 13 amino acids. The CDR3 region is CASSKGQSYEQYF. DNA for the CDR3: TGTGCCAGCAGCAAAGGACAATCCTACGAGCAGTACTTC.

This chain connects TRBV6-5 to TRBJ1-2; the match to TRBD1 covers 10 bases. The CDR3 spans 16 residues. The germline gives CDR1 MNHEY, CDR2 SVGAGI. The V and J ends lost 0 bases and 4 bases, in that order; junction bases with no gene match: 5. The CDR3 here is CASSYSHRQGAYGYTF. CDR3 in DNA: TGTGCCAGCAGTTACTCCCACCGACAGGGGGCCTATGGCTACACCTTC.

J is TRBJ2-7 and V is TRBV7-7; a weak D match, TRBD1 (5 bases). The germline gives CDR1 SSHAT, CDR2 FNYEAQ (reference sequence). This CDR3 spans 13 amino acids. The ends were cut back, 2 bases at V and 3 bases at J, with 8 bases in the middle. The CDR3 protein is CASSLYQGYEQYF. In DNA form, the CDR3 reads TGTGCCAGCAGCTTATATCAGGGCTACGAGCAGTACTTC.

This clone was picked up many times. The chain joins TRBV5-1 to TRBJ2-6, with D maybe TRBD2 (5 bases). CDR3 size: 15 residues. CDR1 SGHRS and CDR2 YFSETQ come from the germline V gene. Trimming took 3 bases from V and 4 from J, leaving 11 bases between them. The CDR3 DNA sequence: TGCGCCAGCAGCTCGGGGTCCTACGGGGCCAACGTCCTGACTTTC. The encoded protein is CASSSGSYGANVLTF.

As DNA, the CDR3 is TGTGCCAGCAGAGCGACTGGGACAGGGGTTGAGTACGAGCAGTACTTC. Translated, it gives CASRATGTGVEYEQYF. The genes are TRBV27 and TRBJ2-7, with 10 bases fitting TRBD1. CDR1 is MNHEY, CDR2 SMNVEV, per germline (reference sequence). The CDR3 contains 16 residues. The V gene end was trimmed by 6 bases and the J gene end by 4 bases; junction bases not matched to a gene: 12.

The V call is TRBV29-1, the J call TRBJ2-7; TRBD2 is a possible D gene (6 bases). The V gene's germline CDR1 is SQVTM and CDR2 ANQGSEA. V was pared by 3 bases and J by 3 bases, with 24 bases between. The CDR3 consists of 17 residues. The CDR3 spells CSVEAGERGLRDYEQYF. CDR3 bases: TGCAGCGTTGAGGCTGGGGAAAGAGGACTAAGGGACTACGAGCAGTACTTC.

The chain carries TRBV27 and TRBJ2-2, with TRBD2 matching over 9 bases. V lost 4 bases, J lost 6 bases, and 12 bases stayed unmatched. The CDR3 has 17 residues. Germline V lookup: CDR1 MNHEY, CDR2 SMNVEV (reference sequence). The chain's CDR3 is CASSWGSGRVRAGELFF. The CDR3 DNA is TGTGCCAGCAGTTGGGGTAGCGGGAGAGTTCGTGCCGGGGAGCTGTTTTTT.

The J gene is TRBJ1-2, the V gene TRBV12-5, with D hard to call. Trimming stripped 3 bases from V and 5 bases from J, with 28 bases between. This CDR3 comprises 19 residues. The germline CDR1 and CDR2 sequences are LGHNT and FRNRAP. CDR3 bases: TGTGCTAGTGGTTTCCGGGCCATTCGGGATCCACTCGTCGCGTATGGCTACACCTTC. Amino acids: CASGFRAIRDPLVAYGYTF. The whole variable domain, filled in from reference TRBV12-5 and TRBJ1-2, reads DARVTQTPRHKVTEMGQEVTMRCQPILGHNTVFWYRQTMMQGLELLAYFRNRAPLDDSGMPKDRFSAEMPDATLATLKIQPSEPRDSAVYFCASGFRAIRDPLVAYGYTFGSGTRLTVV.

The chain uses TRBV28 and TRBJ2-1; a possible D gene is TRBD1 (7 bases). V lost 5 bases, J lost 8 bases, and 19 bases lay in between. This CDR3 region has 15 residues. Germline values: CDR1 MDHEN, CDR2 SYDVKM. The CDR3 DNA follows: TGTGCCAGCAGTATGGACAGGAGGGCTAGGGATGAGCAGTTCTTC. This gives the protein CASSMDRRARDEQFF.

The genes are TRBV19 and TRBJ2-1, with TRBD2 matching 11 bases. The CDR3 loop spans 15 amino acids. The V gene end was trimmed by 3 bases and the J gene end by 5 bases; junction bases not matched to a gene: 3. The germline gives CDR1 LNHDA, CDR2 SQIVND (reference sequence). CDR3 bases: TGTGCCAGTAGTATTGGGACTAGCGGACACAATGAGCAGTTCTTC. It is translated as CASSIGTSGHNEQFF.

This clone was observed once. This chain uses TRBV18 with TRBJ2-2, with 11 bases lining up with TRBD2. The CDR3 runs to 20 residues. Per germline, CDR1 KGHSH and CDR2 LQKENI. J lost 6 bases, V lost 6 bases, and 21 bases had no gene match. The CDR3 region is CASSPITGLAAVRLPGELFF. As DNA, the CDR3 is TGTGCCAGCTCTCCCATAACGGGACTAGCGGCCGTGAGGCTTCCCGGGGAGCTGTTTTTT.

In this sample, this clone turned up once. V gene TRBV6-1 combines with J gene TRBJ1-3; 8 bases map to TRBD1. CDR1 MNHNS and CDR2 SASEGT come from the germline V gene. V shed 7 bases, J shed 1 base, and the junction held 6 bases outside the gene matches. The CDR3 loop spans 15 amino acids. CDR3 bases: TGTGCCAGCAAGACCGACAGGGGATCTGGAAACACCATATATTTT. Its translation: CASKTDRGSGNTIYF.

This rearrangement joins TRBV27 to TRBJ2-7; D is possibly TRBD2 (6 bases). This CDR3 spans 14 amino acids. Between the trimmed V and J ends, which lost 5 bases and 1 base, there was a span of 12 bases. Germline-derived CDR1 and CDR2 are MNHEY and SMNVEV (reference sequence). CDR3 amino acids: CASSRSGGSYEQYF. The CDR3 DNA is TGTGCCAGCAGTCGTAGTGGGGGGTCCTACGAGCAGTACTTC.

V is TRBV6-5 and J is TRBJ1-1; D not resolved. The CDR3 extends over 11 amino acids. Per the germline V gene, CDR1 is MNHEY and CDR2 is SVGAGI. Between the trimmed V and J ends, which lost 6 bases and 10 bases, there was a span of 12 bases. CDR3 nucleotide sequence: TGTGCCAGCAGGGGAGGTGAAGGAGCTTTCTTT. This codes for CASRGGEGAFF.

V is TRBV11-2 and J is TRBJ2-5; D remains unclear. Germline CDR1 reads SGHAT; CDR2 reads FQNNGV. This CDR3 region has 14 residues. V gave up 5 bases and J gave up 2 bases, with 12 bases separating them. CDR3 in DNA: TGTGCCAGCAGCCATCCGAACCTACAAGAGACCCAGTACTTC. Encoded protein: CASSHPNLQETQYF. The full variable domain, completed using reference TRBV11-2 and TRBJ2-5, is EAGVAQSPRYKIIEKRQSVAFWCNPISGHATLYWYQQILGQGPKLLIQFQNNGVVDDSQLPKDRFSAERLKGVDSTLKIQPAKLEDSAVYLCASSHPNLQETQYFGPGTRLLVL.

The rearrangement uses TRBV19 and TRBJ1-4, with 7 bases identical to TRBD1. With 5 bases clipped from V and 0 bases from J, the junction kept 6 bases outside the gene matches. The CDR3 is made up of 16 amino acids. Germline lookup yields CDR1 LNHDA and CDR2 SQIVND (reference sequence). The CDR3: CASSPRDSATNEKLFF. For the CDR3, the DNA is TGTGCCAGTAGTCCTCGGGACAGCGCAACTAATGAAAAACTGTTTTTT.

The gene calls are TRBV27 and TRBJ1-3; no definite D call. This CDR3 contains 17 residues. From germline, CDR1 is MNHEY and CDR2 SMNVEV (reference sequence). The ends were cut back, 2 bases at V and 2 bases at J, with 16 bases in the middle. The CDR3 reads CASSLRDGRVTGNTIYF. CDR3 coding DNA: TGTGCCAGCAGTTTACGGGATGGGAGAGTAACTGGAAACACCATATATTTT.

The chain couples TRBV11-1 to TRBJ2-1; TRBD1 matches at 8 bases. Germline CDR1 and CDR2: SGHAT and FQDESV (reference sequence). Trimming at V came to 6 bases and at J to 4 bases, leaving 8 bases not matched to a gene. The CDR3 contains 15 residues. The CDR3 DNA is TGTGCCAGCAGTTTAACCGGGACAGGTTACAATGAGCAGTTCTTC. Encoded protein: CASSLTGTGYNEQFF.